The 30 T cell receptor beta chains reported below all come from one sample, sequenced in a study of blood T cell repertoires in COVID-19. TCRdb keeps only in-frame clones here, not all; method: immunoSEQ multiplex PCR. The sample holds approximately 330,000 clones, around 90% seen once. The specimen was peripheral blood. These receptors all stem from a man aged 30 to 45 with COVID-19, enrolled during active disease.

V and J are TRBV7-9 and TRBJ1-6; D is uncertain. The CDR3 sequence is 12 residues long. Germline CDR1 and CDR2: SEHNR and FQNEAQ (reference sequence). With 3 bases removed from V and 8 bases from J, the gap between germline ends came to 5 bases. CDR3 residues: CASSFRDSPLHF. In DNA form, the CDR3 reads TGTGCCAGCAGCTTCCGCGATTCACCCCTCCACTTT.

The CDR3 is CASSLATGGNYGYTF. CDR3 nucleotides: TGTGCCAGCAGCTTAGCGACAGGGGGAAACTATGGCTACACCTTC. The V call is TRBV7-9, the J call TRBJ1-2, with TRBD1 matching 9 bases. J gave up 2 bases and V 0 bases, and 1 base lay outside the gene matches. This CDR3 is built from 15 residues. Germline loops: CDR1 SEHNR, CDR2 FQNEAQ (reference sequence).

In DNA form, the CDR3 reads TGTGCCAGCAGGAGGGACAGGAACATTCAGTACTTC. As protein: CASRRDRNIQYF. The chain employs TRBV6-5 and TRBJ2-4; 8 bases fit TRBD1. V lost 6 bases to trimming and J lost 7 bases; unmatched junction nucleotides: 2. CDR3 length equals 12 residues. Germline V lookup: CDR1 MNHEY, CDR2 SVGAGI.

The table lists this clone with a few counts. This CDR3 reads CASSRQGPNNEQFF. Written as DNA, the CDR3 is TGTGCCAGCAGTCGGCAGGGCCCCAACAATGAGCAGTTCTTC. V is TRBV2 and J is TRBJ2-1, with D perhaps TRBD1 (5 bases). Germline CDR1 SNHLY, CDR2 FYNNEI. Trimming pared 5 bases from V and 5 bases from J, leaving 13 bases between. The CDR3 runs 14 residues.

V gene TRBV18 combines with J gene TRBJ1-2, with TRBD1 matching over 9 bases. Germline CDR1 is KGHSH and CDR2 is LQKENI. CDR3 length: 15 residues. After removal of 5 bases from V and 4 bases from J, the junction contained 8 bases not matched to a gene. CDR3 region: CASSNTGGGGYGYTF. In DNA form, the CDR3 reads TGTGCCAGCTCAAACACAGGGGGCGGGGGCTATGGCTACACCTTC.

This chain links TRBV28 with TRBJ2-3; weak D call: TRBD2 (7 bases). Looked up from germline, CDR1 is MDHEN and CDR2 is SYDVKM. This CDR3 has 17 amino acids. V gave up 9 bases and J gave up 3 bases, with 25 bases separating them. The CDR3 region is CARGGCEVGGPTDTQYF. CDR3 in DNA: TGTGCCAGGGGGGGCTGTGAAGTGGGAGGGCCAACAGATACGCAGTATTTT.

The gene calls are TRBV13 and TRBJ2-3; perhaps TRBD1 as D (6 bases). The CDR3 is made up of 17 amino acids. Trimming removed 7 bases from V and 3 bases from J, with 23 bases in between. CDR1 PRHDT and CDR2 FYEKMQ come from the germline V gene (reference sequence). CDR3 nucleotide sequence: TGTGCCAGCACCGACTCGGTGGGGCCAGGGGATACAGATACGCAGTATTTT. Protein: CASTDSVGPGDTDTQYF.

This chain joins TRBV5-6 and TRBJ2-3; 9 nucleotides agree with TRBD2. Losses at the gene ends were 0 bases for V and 2 bases for J; bases not matched to a gene: 4. CDR3 length: 16 residues. CDR1 is SGHDT and CDR2 is YYEEEE in the germline V gene. In nucleotides, the CDR3 is TGTGCCAGCAGCTTGGCGGCGGGAGGGTTCACAGATACGCAGTATTTT. It is translated as CASSLAAGGFTDTQYF. The full variable domain, in which reference TRBV5-6 and TRBJ2-3 provide the parts outside the CDR3, is DAGVTQSPTHLIKTRGQQVTLRCSPKSGHDTVSWYQQALGQGPQFIFQYYEEEERQRGNFPDRFSGHQFPNYSSELNVNALLLGDSALYLCASSLAAGGFTDTQYFGPGTRLTVL.

This clone was observed a few times. Other DNA sequences in the sample encode the same CDR3. The V gene is TRBV7-2, the J gene TRBJ1-5, with TRBD1 matching over 8 bases. The V segment lost 1 base and the J segment 2 bases; nucleotides outside the gene matches: 1. Per germline, CDR1 SGHTA and CDR2 FQGNSA. The CDR3 consists of 15 residues. The CDR3 spells CASSLGQGRNQPQHF. The CDR3 nucleotides read TGTGCCAGCAGCTTAGGACAGGGGCGCAATCAGCCCCAGCATTTT.

This chain connects TRBV7-9 to TRBJ1-1, with D possibly being TRBD1 (5 bases). The CDR3 has 13 amino acids. Trimming left V 5 bases short and J 1 base short, with 8 bases between. Germline V CDR1 and CDR2: SEHNR, FQNEAQ (reference sequence). The CDR3 reads CASSNTGNTEAFF. CDR3 in DNA: TGTGCCAGCAGCAATACAGGGAACACTGAAGCTTTCTTT.

The V call is TRBV4-1, the J call TRBJ2-7; 9 bases are shared with TRBD1. The CDR3 is made up of 15 amino acids. The V and J ends lost 1 base and 4 bases, in that order; junction bases with no gene match: 5. The V gene's germline CDR1 is MGHRA and CDR2 YSYEKL. Here the CDR3 reads CASSQGTGERYEQYF. The DNA for the CDR3 is TGCGCCAGCAGCCAAGGGACAGGGGAAAGGTACGAGCAGTACTTC.

Worth noting for this clone: Other nucleotide sequences from this sample produce the same CDR3. The DNA of the CDR3 is TGCGCCAGCAGCTCTGGACTCAACACTGAAGCTTTCTTT. The encoded protein is CASSSGLNTEAFF. This chain joins TRBV5-1 and TRBJ1-1, with D unresolved. Trimming took 3 bases from V and 2 from J, leaving 8 bases between them. The CDR3 totals 13 residues. The germline gives CDR1 SGHRS, CDR2 YFSETQ. The full variable domain, with the rest looked up from reference TRBV5-1 and TRBJ1-1, is KAGVTQTPRYLIKTRGQQVTLSCSPISGHRSVSWYQQTPGQGLQFLFEYFSETQRNKGNFPGRFSGRQFSNSRSEMNVSTLELGDSALYLCASSSGLNTEAFFGQGTRLTVV.

This rearrangement joins TRBV27 to TRBJ2-7; D may be TRBD2 (6 bases). CDR1 is MNHEY and CDR2 is SMNVEV in the germline V gene (reference sequence). Trimming shortened V by 6 bases and J by 5 bases, and 20 bases separated the two germline ends. The CDR3 is 15 residues long. In DNA, the CDR3 is TGTGCCAGCAGGGGTGAGGGACTCTTAATCCACGAGCAGTACTTC. This translates into CASRGEGLLIHEQYF.

The chain is built from TRBV29-1 and TRBJ2-1; TRBD1 matches 8 bases. The CDR3 is made up of 15 amino acids. V shed 5 bases, J shed 6 bases, and the junction held 12 bases outside the gene matches. Germline loops: CDR1 SQVTM, CDR2 ANQGSEA. Here the CDR3 reads CSVRRQGARGNEQFF. The CDR3, as DNA: TGCAGCGTTCGAAGGCAGGGGGCTAGGGGCAATGAGCAGTTCTTC.

The V gene is TRBV2, the J gene TRBJ1-3; TRBD1 is a possible D gene (6 bases). The germline V and J ends were trimmed by 5 bases and 0 bases, with 11 bases remaining between them. The CDR3 consists of 15 residues. Germline V gives CDR1 SNHLY, CDR2 FYNNEI. The CDR3: CASSSSGDSGNTIYF. Written as DNA, the CDR3 is TGTGCCAGCAGTTCTTCAGGGGACTCTGGAAACACCATATATTTT.

The rearrangement joins TRBV6-5 to TRBJ1-1; D gene ambiguous. This CDR3 is 13 amino acids long. Germline CDR1 MNHEY, CDR2 SVGAGI. Trimming took off 2 bases at V and 5 bases at J, with 9 bases between the two ends. The CDR3 DNA follows: TGTGCCAGCAGTTACCGGGTATGGACTGAAGCTTTCTTT. Amino acids: CASSYRVWTEAFF.

The rearrangement uses TRBV4-2 and TRBJ2-5; 12 bases line up with TRBD2. The CDR3 has 19 residues. The ends lost 0 bases at V and 5 bases at J; junction bases unmatched: 13. Germline CDR1 is LGHNA and CDR2 is YNFKEQ. The CDR3 DNA follows: TGTGCCAGCAGCCAAGAGGGGCCCGATACTAGCGGGGGGTGGGAGACCCAGTACTTC. This gives the protein CASSQEGPDTSGGWETQYF.

This clone has just a few counts. The V and J genes are TRBV7-9 and TRBJ2-5, with 7 bases fitting TRBD2. CDR1 is SEHNR and CDR2 is FQNEAQ in the germline V gene (reference sequence). The ends lost 6 bases at V and 5 bases at J; junction bases unmatched: 12. The CDR3 length is 15 residues. In nucleotides, the CDR3 is TGTGCCAGCAGTACCGGGACTACCTCCGCGGAGACCCAGTACTTC. Translation gives CASSTGTTSAETQYF.

The rearrangement links TRBV7-3 to TRBJ2-1; 9 bases fit TRBD2. CDR1 and CDR2 (germline): SGHTA, FQGTGA. The CDR3 spans 17 residues. J gave up 4 bases and V 9 bases, and 16 bases lay outside the gene matches. The CDR3 region is CASIEGLAIRMYNEQFF. The CDR3, as DNA: TGTGCCAGTATCGAAGGACTAGCGATCCGGATGTACAATGAGCAGTTCTTC.

The chain carries TRBV10-3 and TRBJ1-3; TRBD1 matches at 10 bases. Germline V gene sequence: CDR1 ENHRY, CDR2 SYGVKD. This CDR3 comprises 14 residues. J was trimmed by 2 bases and V by 11 bases; bases with no gene match: 6. The CDR3 spells CAAGQGKTGNTIYF. For the CDR3, the DNA is TGTGCCGCGGGACAGGGGAAGACTGGAAACACCATATATTTT.

The chain employs TRBV5-5 and TRBJ2-7; 9 bases fit TRBD1. CDR1 and CDR2 from the germline V gene are SGHKS and YYEKEE (reference sequence). J was trimmed by 7 bases and V by 2 bases; bases with no gene match: 7. The CDR3 runs 14 residues. CDR3 region: CASSFGQGRREQYF. The CDR3 DNA follows: TGTGCCAGCAGCTTCGGACAGGGGCGTCGGGAGCAGTACTTC.

In its sample, this clone was seen once. The V gene is TRBV19, the J gene TRBJ2-4; no clear D. The ends were cut back, 3 bases at V and 6 bases at J, with 18 bases in the middle. Germline V gives CDR1 LNHDA, CDR2 SQIVND (reference sequence). The CDR3 consists of 16 residues. CDR3 DNA: TGTGCCAGTAGTATCGGCGGCACCTTAATGGGAAACATTCAGTACTTC. Translating gives CASSIGGTLMGNIQYF.

The chain recombines TRBV27 with TRBJ1-2; D is unclear. This CDR3 is built from 17 residues. V lost 2 bases, J lost 6 bases, and 22 bases lay in between. The V gene's germline CDR1 is MNHEY and CDR2 SMNVEV (reference sequence). CDR3 protein: CASSLRLDPGTIHGYTF. CDR3 DNA: TGTGCCAGCAGTTTACGTCTGGATCCCGGCACTATACATGGCTACACCTTC.

This chain links TRBV24-1 with TRBJ2-2, with 7 bases aligning to TRBD2. The CDR3 sequence is 15 residues long. Germline CDR1 and CDR2: KGHDR and SFDVKD. V lost 1 base, J lost 6 bases, and 4 bases stayed unmatched. The CDR3 DNA follows: TGTGCCACCAGTGATTTAGGGCGGGAGTCCGGGGAGCTGTTTTTT. This codes for CATSDLGRESGELFF.

CDR3 loop: CASSLRDTPYEQYF. DNA of the CDR3: TGTGCCAGCAGCCTCCGGGACACCCCCTACGAGCAGTACTTC. This chain uses TRBV9 with TRBJ2-7; perhaps TRBD1 as D (6 bases). The CDR3 is 14 amino acids. Between the trimmed V and J ends, which lost 4 bases and 2 bases, there was a span of 13 bases. CDR1 and CDR2 (germline): SGDLS, YYNGEE.

The chain joins TRBV27 to TRBJ1-2, with D unclear. V lost 3 bases and J 5 bases, leaving 13 bases between the germline ends. CDR1 is MNHEY, CDR2 SMNVEV, per germline (reference sequence). The CDR3 is 14 amino acids. The CDR3 DNA sequence: TGTGCCAGCAGTTTGCGGCAGACCCTGTATGGCTACACCTTC. This encodes CASSLRQTLYGYTF.

This clone appeared once. This chain links TRBV11-2 with TRBJ1-6; D remains unclear. Trimming left V 4 bases short and J 0 bases short, with 10 bases between. This CDR3 contains 16 residues. Germline-derived CDR1 and CDR2 are SGHAT and FQNNGV. The DNA of the CDR3 is TGTGCCAGCAGCTCGTCTGCCAGCTCCTATAATTCACCCCTCCACTTT. It specifies CASSSSASSYNSPLHF.

The chain links TRBV28 to TRBJ1-4; D perhaps matches TRBD1 (5 bases). CDR1 and CDR2 from the germline V gene are MDHEN and SYDVKM. The CDR3 contains 18 residues. V was cut by 6 bases and J by 8 bases, with 28 bases left in between. The CDR3 sequence is CASSGDSGSALIIEKLFF. The CDR3 nucleotides read TGTGCCAGCAGCGGAGACAGTGGATCTGCTTTAATTATAGAAAAACTGTTTTTT.

This clone was picked up a small number of times. V is TRBV18 and J is TRBJ1-2; D might be TRBD1 (5 bases). Germline values: CDR1 KGHSH, CDR2 LQKENI. This CDR3 has 13 amino acids. V was pared by 4 bases and J by 8 bases, with 14 bases between. DNA for the CDR3: TGTGCCAGCTCACAGGACACTATCGAGGGCTACACCTTC. Translated: CASSQDTIEGYTF.

V gene TRBV4-1 combines with J gene TRBJ2-3; 10 bases are shared with TRBD2. From germline, CDR1 is MGHRA and CDR2 YSYEKL. The CDR3 has 18 amino acids. J gave up 4 bases and V 3 bases, and 13 bases lay outside the gene matches. CDR3 amino acids: CASSHTPVLAGKSDTQYF. The CDR3 nucleotides are TGCGCCAGCAGCCACACTCCGGTACTAGCGGGAAAGTCAGATACGCAGTATTTT.